The next 16 T cell receptor beta chains were all read from a single sample in a study of Ad26.COV2.S vaccination and SARS-CoV-2 variants. Sequencing was performed with immunoSEQ multiplex PCR; in TCRdb, only in-frame clones are kept and a portion is missing. There are 400,000 to 450,000 clones in the sample; around nine tenths occur only once, and 12% lies in the top ten. Treatment indicated: approximately 18 received Ad26.COV2.S at low or high dose, single or two shots; 5 received placebo; per-sample allocation not given. Sampling took place 63 days after the first vaccine or placebo injection. Sample: peripheral blood, taken in a trial of Ad26.COV2.S vaccine versus placebo. These receptors were obtained from a person between 18 and 65 years old who received the Ad26.COV2.S COVID-19 vaccine or a placebo.

The V and J genes are TRBV28 and TRBJ2-5; D remains ambiguous. This CDR3 comprises 14 residues. Trimming shortened V by 6 bases and J by 4 bases, and 15 bases separated the two germline ends. Germline CDR1 and CDR2: MDHEN and SYDVKM. The CDR3 DNA sequence: TGTGCCAGCAGCCGAGGACCTTTCCTAGAGACCCAGTACTTC. This translates into CASSRGPFLETQYF.

The gene calls are TRBV27 and TRBJ1-6; D unclear. The germline V gene encodes CDR1 MNHEY and CDR2 SMNVEV (reference sequence). The CDR3 consists of 14 residues. V gave up 5 bases and J gave up 10 bases, with 15 bases separating them. CDR3 bases: TGTGCCAGCAGTCCGTACGTTGGCAACTCACCCCTCCACTTT. Encoded protein: CASSPYVGNSPLHF.

The J gene is TRBJ1-5, the V gene TRBV28, with TRBD1 identical over 8 bases. Per germline, CDR1 MDHEN and CDR2 SYDVKM. The CDR3 is 15 amino acids. V lost 5 bases and J lost 2; bases outside the gene matches: 5. This CDR3 reads CASSTLTGGNQPQHF. The CDR3 DNA reads as TGTGCCAGCAGTACTCTGACAGGGGGCAATCAGCCCCAGCATTTT.

The rearrangement joins TRBV9 to TRBJ1-4; 7 bases match TRBD1. The ends lost 1 base at V and 7 bases at J; junction bases unmatched: 7. The CDR3 contains 15 residues. The germline CDR1 and CDR2 sequences are SGDLS and YYNGEE. CDR3 protein: CASSVNRGGSEKLFF. CDR3 bases: TGTGCCAGCAGCGTAAACAGGGGAGGGAGTGAAAAACTGTTTTTT. The full variable domain, completed using reference TRBV9 and TRBJ1-4, is DSGVTQTPKHLITATGQRVTLRCSPRSGDLSVYWYQQSLDQGLQFLIQYYNGEERAKGNILERFSAQQFPDLHSELNLSSLELGDSALYFCASSVNRGGSEKLFFGSGTQLSVL.

In this sample, this clone turned up a few times. The chain recombines TRBV6-2 or TRBV6-3 with TRBJ2-1, with unresolved D. Trimming pared 2 bases from V and 10 bases from J, leaving 9 bases between. The CDR3 loop spans 12 amino acids. Germline-derived CDR1 and CDR2 are MNHEY and SVGEGT. In nucleotides, the CDR3 is TGTGCCAGCAGTTACACCTCCTTCGAGCAGTTCTTC. It encodes CASSYTSFEQFF.

The chain carries TRBV25-1 and TRBJ2-7; D gene uncertain. Germline V gene sequence: CDR1 MGHDK, CDR2 SYGVNS. V gave up 5 bases and J gave up 3 bases, with 11 bases separating them. The CDR3 extends over 13 amino acids. The CDR3 loop reads CASSLTGDYEQYF. The CDR3 DNA reads as TGTGCCAGCAGTCTCACTGGGGACTACGAGCAGTACTTC.

V usage is TRBV27 and J usage is TRBJ1-1; maybe TRBD1 (6 bases). The CDR3 runs to 14 residues. The V and J ends lost 6 bases and 3 bases respectively, with 14 bases between them. Germline V CDR1 and CDR2: MNHEY, SMNVEV (reference sequence). CDR3 sequence reads: CASSRETGDTEAFF. The DNA for the CDR3 is TGTGCCAGCAGCCGGGAGACAGGAGACACTGAAGCTTTCTTT.

This clone was recorded only once. The CDR3 nucleotides read TGTGCCAGCAGCGTAACTCCAGGTTCTAATCAGCCCCAGCATTTT. It codes for CASSVTPGSNQPQHF. The chain has TRBV7-8 and TRBJ1-5; unclear D gene. The CDR3 spans 15 residues. Trimming stripped 5 bases from V and 4 bases from J, with 15 bases between. CDR1 and CDR2 (germline): SGHVS, FQNEAQ.

The gene calls are TRBV3-1 (or the pseudogene TRBV3-2) and TRBJ1-3; TRBD1 matches 9 bases. V lost 4 bases and J lost 4; bases outside the gene matches: 5. This CDR3 is 15 amino acids long. Germline CDR1 LGHDT, CDR2 YNNKEL (reference sequence). CDR3 residues: CASSLQGAPGNTIYF. Here the CDR3 DNA reads TGTGCCAGCAGCCTACAGGGGGCGCCAGGAAACACCATATATTTT.

The chain employs TRBV28 and TRBJ2-7; D is perhaps TRBD1 (6 bases). CDR3 size: 14 residues. Germline loops: CDR1 MDHEN, CDR2 SYDVKM. The V gene lost 7 bases and the J gene lost 6 bases, with 19 bases spanning the gap. CDR3 loop: CASKTSGPRGEQYF. For the CDR3, the DNA is TGTGCCAGCAAAACCTCTGGCCCCAGGGGCGAGCAGTACTTC. Full variable domain (missing parts from reference TRBV28 and TRBJ2-7): DVKVTQSSRYLVKRTGEKVFLECVQDMDHENMFWYRQDPGLGLRLIYFSYDVKMKEKGDIPEGYSVSREKKERFSLILESASTNQTSMYLCASKTSGPRGEQYFGPGTRLTVT.

The rearrangement joins TRBV28 to TRBJ2-3; D might be TRBD2 (5 bases). Trimming cost V 10 bases and J 1 base, with 12 bases left between them. CDR3 length equals 13 residues. Germline V gene data show CDR1 as MDHEN and CDR2 as SYDVKM. Here the CDR3 DNA reads TGTGCCACCGGGGAGCAGCGCACAGATACGCAGTATTTT. It yields the protein CATGEQRTDTQYF.

This chain uses TRBV5-1 with TRBJ2-3; D gene unclear. The CDR3 runs to 12 residues. Germline loops: CDR1 SGHRS, CDR2 YFSETQ. Trimming stripped 4 bases from V and 6 bases from J, with 9 bases between. The CDR3 loop is CASSLHGDTQYF. CDR3 in DNA: TGCGCCAGCAGCCTCCATGGGGATACGCAGTATTTT. Full variable domain (outside the CDR3, taken from reference TRBV5-1 and TRBJ2-3): KAGVTQTPRYLIKTRGQQVTLSCSPISGHRSVSWYQQTPGQGLQFLFEYFSETQRNKGNFPGRFSGRQFSNSRSEMNVSTLELGDSALYLCASSLHGDTQYFGPGTRLTVL.

This chain joins TRBV30 and TRBJ1-3; 8 bases agree with TRBD1. The germline V gene encodes CDR1 GTSNPN and CDR2 SVGIG (reference sequence). The V gene end was trimmed by 0 bases and the J gene end by 3 bases; junction bases not matched to a gene: 7. CDR3 length: 16 residues. The CDR3 is CAWSVFQGAFGNTIYF. The CDR3 bases are TGTGCCTGGAGTGTTTTTCAGGGGGCGTTTGGAAACACCATATATTTT.

The CDR3 coding sequence is TGTGCCAGTAGTATATTAGTTTTGGACAGGGGATTGGTGGGTAGCAATCAGCCCCAGCATTTT. Its translation is CASSILVLDRGLVGSNQPQHF. The chain couples TRBV19 to TRBJ1-5, with TRBD1 matching over 9 bases. Unmatched junction bases numbered 17, after V lost 2 bases and J lost 0 bases. The CDR3 spans 21 residues. The germline CDR1 and CDR2 sequences are LNHDA and SQIVND (reference sequence).

This clone turned up a few times. The J gene is TRBJ2-1, the V gene TRBV9; no firm D call. The CDR3 runs 14 residues. Germline V CDR1 and CDR2: SGDLS, YYNGEE. V was cut by 3 bases and J by 7 bases, with 14 bases left in between. The CDR3 sequence: CASSADGGLNEQFF. CDR3 bases: TGTGCCAGCAGCGCGGACGGTGGGTTGAATGAGCAGTTCTTC. Full variable domain (rest looked up from reference TRBV9 and TRBJ2-1): DSGVTQTPKHLITATGQRVTLRCSPRSGDLSVYWYQQSLDQGLQFLIQYYNGEERAKGNILERFSAQQFPDLHSELNLSSLELGDSALYFCASSADGGLNEQFFGPGTRLTVL.

This clone was counted a single time. This rearrangement joins TRBV7-2 to TRBJ1-5; D uncertain. The V and J ends lost 5 bases and 3 bases respectively, with 14 bases between them. The CDR3 is made up of 15 amino acids. Germline-derived CDR1 and CDR2 are SGHTA and FQGNSA. Here the CDR3 DNA reads TGTGCCAGCAGCCCCTTAGCCAGTTACAATCAGCCCCAGCATTTT. This codes for CASSPLASYNQPQHF.